Presented here are 12 T cell receptor beta chains from one specimen sequenced in a study of T cells in Graves' hyperthyroidism and ophthalmopathy. The source material, RNA transcripts, was used to amplify TCR beta CDR3 regions. TCR CDR3 underwent first-round RT-PCR with the HTBI primer set. MiXCR was run by TCRdb on the multiplex PCR reads, yielding one entry per CDR3 protein. The repertoire holds hundreds of thousands of distinct CDR3 sequences, with about a fifth as singletons. Sequences were obtained from blood. These TCRs come from a woman aged 18-30 years with Graves' hyperthyroidism.

This clonotype was found many times. The V and J genes are TRBV10-1 and TRBJ1-1; the D gene is possibly TRBD1 (6 bases). This CDR3 spans 15 amino acids. Looked up from germline, CDR1 is WNHNN and CDR2 is SYGVQD (reference sequence). With 1 base removed from V and 3 bases from J, the gap between germline ends came to 12 bases. For the CDR3, the DNA is TGCGCCAGCAGTGAGTTGGGGGCGCGGGACACTGAAGCTTTCTTT. Encoded protein: CASSELGARDTEAFF.

This clonotype was seen many times. A single base separates this from a much larger clone, so it may be a read error. The rearrangement links TRBV20-1 to TRBJ1-2; 10 positions agree with TRBD1. The CDR3 length is 14 residues. CDR1 and CDR2 (germline): DFQATT, SNEGSKA (reference sequence). The CDR3 sequence is CSATDRGTFYGHTF. The CDR3 DNA follows: TGCAGTGCTACGGACAGGGGGACTTTCTATGGCCACACCTTC.

The chain is built from TRBV24-1 and TRBJ1-1; TRBD1 agrees at 8 bases. The CDR3 has 16 amino acids. The V gene end was trimmed by 4 bases and the J gene end by 3 bases; junction bases not matched to a gene: 9. The germline gives CDR1 KGHDR, CDR2 SFDVKD. The CDR3 region has the DNA TGTGCCACCAGTGACACCAGGGGGCGCGGGGACACTGAAGCTTTCTTT. Amino acid sequence: CATSDTRGRGDTEAFF.

In this sample, this clonotype turned up many times. The chain carries TRBV5-1 and TRBJ1-1; maybe TRBD1 (5 bases). Germline CDR1 and CDR2: SGHRS and YFSETQ. CDR3 length: 14 amino acids. V lost 1 base and J lost 4, with 11 bases in between. The chain's CDR3 is CASSLYIQGTEAFF. In DNA form, the CDR3 reads TGCGCCAGCAGCTTGTATATCCAGGGCACTGAAGCTTTCTTT.

This clonotype was detected ten times or more. The chain uses TRBV6-1 and TRBJ1-1; 7 bases fit TRBD1. CDR1 MNHNS and CDR2 SASEGT come from the germline V gene. Germline trimming cut 6 bases from V and 3 bases from J; bases unmatched to any gene: 7. CDR3 length: 14 amino acids. The DNA of the CDR3 is TGTGCCAGCAGGGATCGGACAGGATACACTGAAGCTTTCTTT. As protein: CASRDRTGYTEAFF.

This chain connects TRBV11-2 to TRBJ2-5; D is possibly TRBD2 (6 bases). Trimming stripped 3 bases from V and 2 bases from J, with 10 bases between. This CDR3 is built from 14 residues. Germline V gene lookup returns CDR1 SGHAT and CDR2 FQNNGV. The CDR3 loop reads CASSLVGLQETQYF. Written as DNA, the CDR3 is TGTGCCAGCAGCTTGGTTGGACTACAAGAGACCCAGTACTTC.

This clonotype was picked up many times. The chain employs TRBV6-1 and TRBJ1-2; D is ambiguous. Germline V gene data show CDR1 as MNHNS and CDR2 as SASEGT. Trimming took 3 bases from V and 1 from J, leaving 3 bases between them. This CDR3 has 12 residues. The CDR3 is CASSDNNYGYTF. In nucleotides, the CDR3 is TGTGCCAGCAGTGACAATAACTATGGCTACACCTTC.

This clonotype was observed at least ten times. This chain joins TRBV6-5 and TRBJ2-1, with 8 bases matching TRBD1. With 7 bases clipped from V and 7 bases from J, the junction kept 6 bases outside the gene matches. Per the germline V gene, CDR1 is MNHEY and CDR2 is SVGAGI. The CDR3 spans 13 residues. The CDR3 DNA is TGTGCCAGCACAATACAGGGGGGAAATGAGCAGTTCTTC. This gives the protein CASTIQGGNEQFF.

This clonotype was seen at least ten times. The chain is built from TRBV6-5 and TRBJ1-5; perhaps TRBD1 as D (6 bases). Between the trimmed V and J ends, which lost 0 bases and 5 bases, there was a span of 14 bases. CDR3 length: 16 residues. The germline CDR1 and CDR2 sequences are MNHEY and SVGAGI. The CDR3 here is CASSYSPGTLDQPQHF. The CDR3 region has the DNA TGTGCCAGCAGTTACTCCCCCGGGACATTGGATCAGCCCCAGCATTTT.

This clonotype came up once. A read error may account for a junction end that differs from germline. V usage is TRBV28 and J usage is TRBJ2-4; the D is unclear. The CDR3 extends over 13 amino acids. The germline gives CDR1 MDHEN, CDR2 SYDVKM. The CDR3 is CASSFYEKNIKYF. For the CDR3, the DNA is TGTGCCAGCAGTTTCTACGAGAAGAACATTAAGTACTTC.

This clonotype was recorded a few times. A much larger clone sits a single nucleotide away, making a read error possible. The V and J genes are TRBV10-3 and TRBJ2-7; the D gene could be TRBD1 or TRBD2 (5 bases each). This CDR3 contains 15 residues. The germline CDR1 and CDR2 sequences are ENHRY and SYGVKD. CDR3 coding DNA: TGTTCCATCAGTGCAGGGACGGGAAGCTCCTACGAGCAGTACTTC. Protein sequence: CSISAGTGSSYEQYF.

This clonotype was found many times. The rearrangement links TRBV5-1 to TRBJ2-5; TRBD2 matches 7 bases. CDR1 and CDR2 from the germline V gene are SGHRS and YFSETQ. The junction had 10 bases not matched to a gene; V was cut back by 7 bases and J by 1 base. There are 15 residues in the CDR3. The chain's CDR3 is CASALTSSGQETQYF. The CDR3 nucleotides read TGCGCCAGCGCTCTAACATCTAGCGGCCAAGAGACCCAGTACTTC.